These T cell receptor beta chains were read from a single sample in a study of T cell repertoires in cytomegalovirus infection. TCRdb re-called the reads with MiXCR, one entry per CDR3 protein. The table includes roughly 300,000 distinct CDR3 sequences, roughly 26% detected once. The specimen was PBMCs. These receptors originate from a human donor in good health (CMV status not recorded). Some clones in this sample may be carry-over from other donors' samples. Each CDR3 is given with its conserved first and last residue. Each record gives: J gene, clone size, D gene, V gene, CDR3 protein, CDR3 DNA. A D gene is named only where the DNA matches it firmly. The size entry is marked missing in some rows and otherwise reads once, few, many or a size class.

TRBJ2-7,-,TRBD2,TRBV20-1,CSASGRKYEQYF,TGCAGTGCTAGCGGGAGGAAGTACGAGCAGTACTTC
TRBJ2-7,-,-,TRBV20-1,CRAEGSWGEQYF,TGCAGGGCCGAGGGGTCATGGGGCGAGCAGTACTTC
TRBJ2-7,many,-,TRBV7-9,CASSPVTSYEQYF,TGTGCCAGCAGCCCGGTTACTTCCTACGAGCAGTACTTC
TRBJ1-2,few,TRBD1,TRBV7-9,CASSLTGGTNYGYTF,TGTGCCAGCAGCCTGACAGGGGGGACTAACTATGGCTACACCTTC
TRBJ2-3,many,TRBD2,TRBV7-2,CASSLVRLAGDTDTQYF,TGTGCCAGCAGCTTGGTGCGACTAGCGGGGGACACAGATACGCAGTATTTT
TRBJ2-7,-,-,TRBV20-1,CSARDRERPGVYEQYF,TGCAGTGCTAGAGACCGGGAGCGGCCCGGGGTGTACGAGCAGTACTTC
TRBJ2-5,-,TRBD2,TRBV28,CASSPTSGAIQETQYF,TGTGCCAGCAGTCCGACTAGCGGGGCTATCCAAGAGACCCAGTACTTC
TRBJ2-5,-,-,TRBV6-6,CASGLFRGEGETQYF,TGTGCCAGCGGTTTATTCAGGGGGGAAGGAGAGACCCAGTACTTC
TRBJ1-1,once,TRBD1,TRBV7-3,CASRGNRGRLDTEAFF,TGTGCCAGCAGGGGAAACAGGGGGAGGTTGGACACTGAAGCTTTCTTT
TRBJ2-7,few,-,TRBV10-1,CASSDPGGTSYEQYF,TGCGCCAGCAGTGACCCCGGGGGAACCTCCTACGAGCAGTACTTC
TRBJ1-6,-,TRBD1,TRBV28,CASSARGQWGSPLHF,TGTGCCAGCAGTGCCCGGGGACAGTGGGGGTCACCCCTCCACTTT
TRBJ2-6,-,-,TRBV6-2/TRBV6-3,CATRDGTSGANVLTF,TGTGCCACCCGGGACGGAACCTCTGGGGCCAACGTCCTGACTTTC
TRBJ1-1,many,-,TRBV7-9,CASSLGGGGRKNTEAFF,TGTGCCAGCAGCTTAGGGGGGGGAGGCAGGAAGAACACTGAAGCTTTCTTT
TRBJ1-5,-,TRBD1,TRBV30,CACDRDGQPQHF,TGTGCCTGTGACAGGGATGGACAGCCCCAGCATTTT
TRBJ2-2,few,-,TRBV20-1,CSASRLRNTGELFF,TGCAGTGCTTCCCGACTGAGGAACACCGGGGAGCTGTTTTTT
TRBJ1-1,-,TRBD1,TRBV3-1,CASRHRGTEAFF,TGTGCCAGCAGGCACAGGGGTACTGAAGCTTTCTTT
TRBJ1-1,few,TRBD1,TRBV29-1,CSAIQGLNTEAFF,TGCAGCGCCATACAGGGGTTGAACACTGAAGCTTTCTTT
TRBJ2-4,few,-,TRBV5-4,CASGDGGTKNIQYF,TGTGCCAGCGGAGACGGGGGGACAAAAAACATTCAGTACTTC
TRBJ2-1,-,TRBD1,TRBV28,CASSLWGQVNEQFF,TGTGCCAGCAGTTTATGGGGACAGGTCAATGAGCAGTTCTTC
TRBJ2-7,few,TRBD2,TRBV28,CASSFGLAGREQYF,TGTGCCAGCAGTTTTGGGCTAGCGGGACGCGAGCAGTACTTC
TRBJ1-1,-,-,TRBV28,CASYGGLGDTEAFF,TGTGCCAGCTATGGGGGACTTGGGGACACTGAAGCTTTCTTT
TRBJ2-5,-,-,TRBV7-2,CASSLQSGWETQYF,TGTGCCAGCAGCCTGCAGTCGGGATGGGAGACCCAGTACTTC
TRBJ1-2,-,-,TRBV20-1,CSARGREGYFYGYTF,TGCAGTGCTCGGGGCCGCGAAGGGTACTTCTATGGCTACACCTTC
TRBJ2-1,few,TRBD2,TRBV11-2,CASTQGLAGYNEQFF,TGTGCCAGCACACAGGGACTAGCGGGATACAATGAGCAGTTCTTC
TRBJ2-2,many,-,TRBV7-2,CASSLVVAAPGELFF,TGTGCCAGCAGCTTAGTAGTGGCGGCGCCGGGGGAGCTGTTTTTT
TRBJ2-7,few,TRBD2,TRBV20-1,CSARAPGLAGVAYEQYF,TGCAGTGCTAGAGCTCCGGGACTAGCGGGAGTAGCCTACGAGCAGTACTTC
TRBJ1-2,-,-,TRBV7-2,CASSLVKGYGYTF,TGTGCCAGCAGCTTAGTGAAGGGTTATGGCTACACCTTC
TRBJ2-2,-,TRBD1,TRBV20-1,CSARDPRQGAIGELFF,TGCAGTGCTAGAGACCCCCGACAGGGGGCCATCGGGGAGCTGTTTTTT
TRBJ1-1,-,-,TRBV7-2,CASSLVPAQMNTEAFF,TGTGCCAGCAGCTTAGTCCCAGCCCAAATGAACACTGAAGCTTTCTTT
TRBJ1-3,-,-,TRBV28,CASSFEALSGNTIYF,TGTGCCAGCAGTTTCGAGGCGCTCTCTGGAAACACCATATATTTT
TRBJ2-3,-,-,TRBV12-3/TRBV12-4,CASSPFRSSGGGDTQYF,TGTGCCAGCAGTCCTTTCCGCTCGAGCGGAGGTGGGGATACGCAGTATTTT
TRBJ1-1,many,-,TRBV7-2,CASSLVAGVNTEAFF,TGTGCCAGCAGCTTAGTAGCGGGCGTGAACACTGAAGCTTTCTTT
TRBJ1-1,many,TRBD1,TRBV19,CASSRQGRGTEAFF,TGTGCCAGTAGCAGACAGGGAAGAGGTACTGAAGCTTTCTTT
TRBJ2-2,many,-,TRBV7-2,CASSLYRGGNTGELFF,TGTGCCAGCAGCTTATATCGGGGAGGGAACACCGGGGAGCTGTTTTTT
TRBJ1-6,many,-,TRBV7-2,CASSWILKGSYNSPLHF,TGTGCCAGCAGTTGGATACTCAAAGGGTCCTATAATTCACCCCTCCACTTT
TRBJ1-5,-,TRBD1,TRBV6-2/TRBV6-3,CASSYPLTGASNQPQHF,TGTGCCAGCAGTTACCCTCTGACAGGGGCTAGCAATCAGCCCCAGCATTTT
TRBJ1-5,many,-,TRBV7-2,CASSVSGNSNQPQHF,TGTGCCAGCAGCGTCTCAGGGAATAGCAATCAGCCCCAGCATTTT
TRBJ2-7,-,-,TRBV7-2,CASSLGVMSYEQYF,TGTGCCAGCAGCTTAGGGGTCATGTCCTACGAGCAGTACTTC
TRBJ2-2,many,-,TRBV11-2,CASSSSRDWNTGELFF,TGTGCCAGCAGCTCATCCCGGGACTGGAACACCGGGGAGCTGTTTTTT
TRBJ2-2,few,TRBD1,TRBV29-1,CSVEENDRGSNTGELFF,TGCAGCGTTGAAGAAAACGACAGGGGCTCGAACACCGGGGAGCTGTTTTTT
TRBJ2-7,-,-,TRBV3-1,CASSHPPVPEQYF,TGTGCCAGCAGCCACCCTCCGGTACCCGAGCAGTACTTC
TRBJ1-5,many,TRBD1,TRBV7-2,CASSLQGGQPQHF,TGTGCCAGCAGCTTACAGGGGGGTCAGCCCCAGCATTTT
TRBJ2-1,-,TRBD1,TRBV5-1,CASSLGTGAGSYNEQFF,TGCGCCAGCAGCTTGGGGACAGGGGCGGGGTCCTACAATGAGCAGTTCTTC
TRBJ2-5,-,-,TRBV5-5,CASSFGPRETQYF,TGTGCCAGCAGCTTTGGACCTAGGGAGACCCAGTACTTC
TRBJ1-5,-,TRBD1,TRBV2,CASSEQGANQPQHF,TGTGCCAGCAGTGAACAGGGGGCTAATCAGCCCCAGCATTTT
TRBJ2-7,many,-,TRBV7-6,CASSPSGPSYEQYF,TGTGCCAGCAGCCCATCGGGGCCCTCCTACGAGCAGTACTTC
TRBJ2-7,many,-,TRBV11-2,CASSLAGDEQYF,TGTGCCAGCAGCTTAGCGGGGGACGAGCAGTACTTC
TRBJ2-1,-,-,TRBV12-3/TRBV12-4,CASSFTIYNEQFF,TGTGCCAGCAGTTTTACAATCTACAATGAGCAGTTCTTC
TRBJ2-3,few,-,TRBV7-2,CASRGDSSDTQYF,TGTGCCAGCCGGGGGGACAGCTCAGATACGCAGTATTTT
TRBJ1-5,-,-,TRBV12-3/TRBV12-4,CASSLMENQPQHF,TGTGCCAGCAGTTTAATGGAAAATCAGCCCCAGCATTTT
TRBJ2-7,-,-,TRBV10-3,CAISVRQGSYEQYF,TGTGCCATCAGTGTACGGCAGGGGAGCTACGAGCAGTACTTC
TRBJ2-5,many,-,TRBV7-2,CASSLARNPGGTQYF,TGTGCCAGCAGCTTAGCCCGCAATCCCGGGGGGACCCAGTACTTC
TRBJ2-5,many,-,TRBV11-2,CASSPRTKSETQYF,TGTGCCAGCAGCCCACGCACTAAATCAGAGACCCAGTACTTC